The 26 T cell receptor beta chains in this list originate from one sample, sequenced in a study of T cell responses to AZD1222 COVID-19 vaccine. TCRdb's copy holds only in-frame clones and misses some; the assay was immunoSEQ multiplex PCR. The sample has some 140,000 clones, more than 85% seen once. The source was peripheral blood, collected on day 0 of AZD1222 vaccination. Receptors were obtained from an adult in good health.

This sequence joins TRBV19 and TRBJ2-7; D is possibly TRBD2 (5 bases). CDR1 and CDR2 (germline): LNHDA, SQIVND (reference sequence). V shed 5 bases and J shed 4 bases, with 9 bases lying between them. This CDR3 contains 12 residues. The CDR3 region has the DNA TGTGCCAGTAGTCAGGACTTGTACGAGCAGTACTTC. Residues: CASSQDLYEQYF.

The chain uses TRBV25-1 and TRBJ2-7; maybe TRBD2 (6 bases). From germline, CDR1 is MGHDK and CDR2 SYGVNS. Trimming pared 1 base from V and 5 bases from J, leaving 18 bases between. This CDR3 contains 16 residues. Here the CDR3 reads CASSELGKTGVHEQYF. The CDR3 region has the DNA TGTGCCAGCAGTGAATTGGGAAAAACGGGGGTCCACGAGCAGTACTTC.

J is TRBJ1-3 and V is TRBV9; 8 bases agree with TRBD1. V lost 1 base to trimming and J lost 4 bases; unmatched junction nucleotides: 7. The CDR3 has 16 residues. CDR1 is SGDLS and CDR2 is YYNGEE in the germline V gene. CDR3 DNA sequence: TGTGCCAGCAGCGTATTCGACAGGGGTTACGGAAACACCATATATTTT. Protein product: CASSVFDRGYGNTIYF.

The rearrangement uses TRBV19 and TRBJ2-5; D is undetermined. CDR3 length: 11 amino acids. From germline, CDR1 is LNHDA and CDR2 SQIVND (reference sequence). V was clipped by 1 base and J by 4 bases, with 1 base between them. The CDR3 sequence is CASSIAETQYF. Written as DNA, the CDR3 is TGTGCCAGTAGTATAGCAGAGACCCAGTACTTC. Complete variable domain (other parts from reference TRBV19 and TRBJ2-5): DGGITQSPKYLFRKEGQNVTLSCEQNLNHDAMYWYRQDPGQGLRLIYYSQIVNDFQKGDIAEGYSVSREKKESFPLTVTSAQKNPTAFYLCASSIAETQYFGPGTRLLVL.

In nucleotides, the CDR3 is TGTGCCAGCAGCTTAGAGCGCACTGCCTTACCCGAGCAGTTCTTC. It encodes CASSLERTALPEQFF. The chain has TRBV7-8 and TRBJ2-1; D remains unclear. The ends were cut back, 1 base at V and 10 bases at J, with 17 bases in the middle. The germline V gene encodes CDR1 SGHVS and CDR2 FQNEAQ. CDR3 length: 15 amino acids.

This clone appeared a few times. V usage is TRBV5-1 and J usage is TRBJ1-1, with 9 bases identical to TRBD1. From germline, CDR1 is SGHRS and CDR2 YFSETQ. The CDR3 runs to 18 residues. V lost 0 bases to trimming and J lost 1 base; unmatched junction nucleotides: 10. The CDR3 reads CASSLGWRTGEGNTEAFF. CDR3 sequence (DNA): TGCGCCAGCAGCTTGGGATGGAGGACAGGGGAGGGGAACACTGAAGCTTTCTTT.

DNA of the CDR3: TGTGCCTGGTATAGCGGGAGAGGTCATAATGAGCAGTTCTTC. It specifies CAWYSGRGHNEQFF. This rearrangement joins TRBV30 to TRBJ2-1; 9 bases agree with TRBD2. CDR1 is GTSNPN, CDR2 SVGIG, per germline (reference sequence). The CDR3 has 14 residues. V shed 5 bases, J shed 7 bases, and the junction held 9 bases outside the gene matches.

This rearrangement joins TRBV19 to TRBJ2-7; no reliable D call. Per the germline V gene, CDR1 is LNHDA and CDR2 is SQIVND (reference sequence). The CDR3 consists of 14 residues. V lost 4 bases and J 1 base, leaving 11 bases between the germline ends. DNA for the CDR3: TGTGCCAGTAGTAGTACCGGGCCTTCCTACGAGCAGTACTTC. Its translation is CASSSTGPSYEQYF.

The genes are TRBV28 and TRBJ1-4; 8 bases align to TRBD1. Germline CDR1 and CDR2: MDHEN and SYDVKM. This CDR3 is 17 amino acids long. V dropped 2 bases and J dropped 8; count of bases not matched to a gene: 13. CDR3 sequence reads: CASSLLRPGQGGEKLFF. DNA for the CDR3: TGTGCCAGCAGTTTACTTCGACCTGGACAGGGAGGGGAAAAACTGTTTTTT.

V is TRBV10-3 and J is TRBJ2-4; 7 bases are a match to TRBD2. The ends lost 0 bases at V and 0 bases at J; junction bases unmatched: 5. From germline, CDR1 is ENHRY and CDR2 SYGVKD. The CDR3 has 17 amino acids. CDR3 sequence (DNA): TGTGCCATCAGTGAGTCGAGCGGGGCGGTAGCCAAAAACATTCAGTACTTC. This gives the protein CAISESSGAVAKNIQYF.

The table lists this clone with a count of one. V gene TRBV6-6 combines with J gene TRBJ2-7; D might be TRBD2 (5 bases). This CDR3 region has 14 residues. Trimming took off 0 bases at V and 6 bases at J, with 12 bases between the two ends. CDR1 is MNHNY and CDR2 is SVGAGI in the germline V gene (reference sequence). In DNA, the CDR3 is TGTGCCAGCAGTTACTCGACCGGGGAGCCCGAGCAGTACTTC. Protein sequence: CASSYSTGEPEQYF.

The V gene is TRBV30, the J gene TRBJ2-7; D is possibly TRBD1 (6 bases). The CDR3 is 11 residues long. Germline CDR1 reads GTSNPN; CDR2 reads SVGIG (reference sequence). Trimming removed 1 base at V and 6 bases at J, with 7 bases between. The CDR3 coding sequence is TGTGCCTGGAGTGGGGGGCTCGAGCAGTACTTC. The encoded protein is CAWSGGLEQYF.

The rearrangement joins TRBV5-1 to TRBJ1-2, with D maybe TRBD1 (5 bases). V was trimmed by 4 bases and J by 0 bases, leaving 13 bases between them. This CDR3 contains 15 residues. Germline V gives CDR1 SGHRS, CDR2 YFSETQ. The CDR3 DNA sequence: TGCGCCAGCAGCCATGACAGCATGGCTAACTATGGCTACACCTTC. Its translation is CASSHDSMANYGYTF.

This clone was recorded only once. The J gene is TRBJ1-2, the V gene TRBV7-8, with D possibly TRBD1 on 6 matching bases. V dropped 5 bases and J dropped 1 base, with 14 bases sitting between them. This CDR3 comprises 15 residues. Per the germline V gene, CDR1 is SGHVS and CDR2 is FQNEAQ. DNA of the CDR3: TGTGCCAGCAGCCTAGGGGGGGGTAGTAACTATGGCTACACCTTC. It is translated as CASSLGGGSNYGYTF.

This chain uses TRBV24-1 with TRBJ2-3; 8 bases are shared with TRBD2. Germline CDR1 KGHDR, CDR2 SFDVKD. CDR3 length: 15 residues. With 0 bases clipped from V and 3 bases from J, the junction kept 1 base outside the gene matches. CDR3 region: CATSDLSGGTDTQYF. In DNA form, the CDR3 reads TGTGCCACCAGTGATTTGTCGGGAGGGACAGATACGCAGTATTTT.

The CDR3 nucleotides are TGTGCCAGCAGCCCACAGTGGACAGGGGGCCCGGGAAAACTGTTTTTT. Translating it yields CASSPQWTGGPGKLFF. This chain links TRBV9 with TRBJ1-4, with TRBD1 identical over 11 bases. In germline, CDR1 is SGDLS, CDR2 YYNGEE. CDR3 length equals 16 residues. The V segment lost 4 bases and the J segment 10 bases; nucleotides outside the gene matches: 12.

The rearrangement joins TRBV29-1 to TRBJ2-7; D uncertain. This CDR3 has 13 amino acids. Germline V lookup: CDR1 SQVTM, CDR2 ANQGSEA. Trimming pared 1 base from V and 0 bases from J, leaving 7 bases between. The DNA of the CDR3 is TGCAGCGTTGAAGCCCAGTCCTCCTACGAGCAGTACTTC. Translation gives CSVEAQSSYEQYF.

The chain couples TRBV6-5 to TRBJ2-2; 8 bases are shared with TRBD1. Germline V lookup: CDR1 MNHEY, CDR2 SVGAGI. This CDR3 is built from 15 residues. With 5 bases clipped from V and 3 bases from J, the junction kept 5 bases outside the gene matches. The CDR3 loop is CASSHAQGDTGELFF. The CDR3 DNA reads TGTGCCAGCAGTCACGCACAGGGGGACACCGGGGAGCTGTTTTTT.

CDR3 DNA: TGTGCCACCAGTGATAGTGCTGAGACCCAGTACTTC. Amino acids: CATSDSAETQYF. This rearrangement joins TRBV24-1 to TRBJ2-5; D gene unclear. Trimming cost V 3 bases and J 5 bases, with 6 bases left between them. This CDR3 is 12 amino acids long. Germline V gives CDR1 KGHDR, CDR2 SFDVKD.

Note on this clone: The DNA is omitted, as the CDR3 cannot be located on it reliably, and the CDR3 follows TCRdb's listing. The CDR3 region is CASSYLRASQTGELFF. This sequence joins TRBV6-6 and TRBJ2-2. Germline V gene sequence: CDR1 MNHNY, CDR2 SVGAGI (reference sequence). The CDR3 length is 16 residues, termini included.

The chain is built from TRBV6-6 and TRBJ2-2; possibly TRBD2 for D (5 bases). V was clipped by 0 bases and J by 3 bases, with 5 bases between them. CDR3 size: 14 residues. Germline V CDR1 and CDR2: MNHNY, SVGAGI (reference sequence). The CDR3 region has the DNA TGTGCCAGCAGTTACTCGAGGGACACCGGGGAGCTGTTTTTT. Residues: CASSYSRDTGELFF.

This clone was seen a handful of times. The CDR3 DNA sequence: TGTGCCAGCAGCTTACCGAGCGGGATCGGCGAGCAGTACTTC. Residues: CASSLPSGIGEQYF. The chain carries TRBV11-2 and TRBJ2-7, with 7 bases matching TRBD2. This CDR3 comprises 14 residues. Germline CDR1 is SGHAT and CDR2 is FQNNGV. The ends lost 2 bases at V and 6 bases at J; junction bases unmatched: 7.

The CDR3 coding sequence is TGCGCCAGCATTAATGGGAGGTGGGACACTGAAGCTTTCTTT. Its translation: CASINGRWDTEAFF. The rearrangement links TRBV10-2 to TRBJ1-1; no clear D gene. V was trimmed by 7 bases and J by 3 bases, leaving 15 bases between them. CDR1 and CDR2 (germline): WSHSY, SAAADI. The CDR3 has 14 amino acids.

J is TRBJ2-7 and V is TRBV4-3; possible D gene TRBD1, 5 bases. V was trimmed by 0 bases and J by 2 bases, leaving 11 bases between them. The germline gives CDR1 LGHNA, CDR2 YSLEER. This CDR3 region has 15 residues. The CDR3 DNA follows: TGCGCCAGCAGCCAAGATTACAGGAGAACCTACGAGCAGTACTTC. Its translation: CASSQDYRRTYEQYF.

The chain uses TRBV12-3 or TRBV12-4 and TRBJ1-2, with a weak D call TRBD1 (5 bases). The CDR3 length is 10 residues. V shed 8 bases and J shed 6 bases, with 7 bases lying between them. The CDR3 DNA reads TGTGCCAGCGGAGGGGATGGCTACACCTTC. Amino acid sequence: CASGGDGYTF.

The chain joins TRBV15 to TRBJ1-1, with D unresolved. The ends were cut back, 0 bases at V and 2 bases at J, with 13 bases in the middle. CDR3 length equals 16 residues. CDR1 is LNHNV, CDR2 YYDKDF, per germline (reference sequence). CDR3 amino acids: CATSRDVGSRNTEAFF. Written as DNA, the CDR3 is TGTGCCACCAGCAGAGATGTGGGAAGCAGAAACACTGAAGCTTTCTTT.